These 14 T cell receptor beta chains came from one sample sequenced in a study of T cells in Graves' hyperthyroidism and ophthalmopathy. Amplification of TCR beta CDR3 regions used RNA as the template. The TCR CDR3 first-round RT-PCR relied on the HTBI primer set. MiXCR, run by TCRdb on the multiplex PCR reads, gives a single entry per CDR3 protein. The sample consists of under 550,000 distinct CDR3 sequences, around 15% of them appearing once. The material sequenced was blood. All receptors come from a woman younger than 30 with Graves' hyperthyroidism.

The rearrangement links TRBV6-4 to TRBJ2-3, with 7 bases matching TRBD1. The junction had 5 bases not matched to a gene; V was cut back by 6 bases and J by 2 bases. Germline values: CDR1 MRHNA, CDR2 SNTAGT. This CDR3 is 14 amino acids long. The CDR3 coding sequence is TGTGCCAGCAGGCCGGGACAGCACACAGATACGCAGTATTTT. Translation: CASRPGQHTDTQYF.

This clonotype has a count of ten or more. The chain has TRBV12-3 or TRBV12-4 and TRBJ2-7; 7 bases map to TRBD1. With V trimmed by 5 bases and J by 1 base, 11 bases remained unmatched. This CDR3 spans 16 amino acids. In DNA, the CDR3 is TGTGCCAGCAGTCCCTCACAGGGGATGTGGTCCTACGAGCAGTACTTC. Translated: CASSPSQGMWSYEQYF.

This clonotype appeared many times. The genes are TRBV2 and TRBJ2-7; the match to TRBD1 covers 11 bases. Losses at the gene ends were 3 bases for V and 4 bases for J; bases not matched to a gene: 5. CDR3 size: 15 residues. The V gene's germline CDR1 is SNHLY and CDR2 FYNNEI. The DNA for the CDR3 is TGTGCCAGCAGTGAGGACAGGGGGCGGGTTTACGAGCAGTACTTC. Its protein is CASSEDRGRVYEQYF.

This clonotype was seen ten or more times. The chain is built from TRBV12-3 or TRBV12-4 and TRBJ1-5, with D maybe TRBD1 (5 bases). V shed 4 bases and J shed 5 bases, with 12 bases lying between them. This CDR3 contains 14 residues. In nucleotides, the CDR3 is TGTGCCAGCAGTTCTCAGGGCTTACATCAGCCCCAGCATTTT. It translates to CASSSQGLHQPQHF.

This clonotype appeared many times. The V and J genes are TRBV28 and TRBJ2-7; 10 bases align to TRBD1. The V segment lost 7 bases and the J segment 5 bases; nucleotides outside the gene matches: 14. The CDR3 is 16 amino acids. Germline V gives CDR1 MDHEN, CDR2 SYDVKM. CDR3 protein: CASKRPTRDRGNEQYF. DNA for the CDR3: TGTGCCAGCAAAAGACCGACCCGGGACAGGGGTAACGAGCAGTACTTC. The complete variable domain, with remaining parts taken from reference TRBV28 and TRBJ2-7, reads DVKVTQSSRYLVKRTGEKVFLECVQDMDHENMFWYRQDPGLGLRLIYFSYDVKMKEKGDIPEGYSVSREKKERFSLILESASTNQTSMYLCASKRPTRDRGNEQYFGPGTRLTVT.

Many counts were recorded for this clonotype. The chain uses TRBV29-1 and TRBJ1-1, with TRBD1 matching over 8 bases. CDR1 and CDR2 from the germline V gene are SQVTM and ANQGSEA. CDR3 length equals 12 residues. CDR3 in DNA: TGCAGTGCCGCAGGGGGCAACACTGAAGCTTTCTTT. Protein: CSAAGGNTEAFF.

As regards this clonotype: Since a much larger clone is just one base distant, this may be a read error. The genes are TRBV12-3 or TRBV12-4 and TRBJ1-5; D perhaps matches TRBD1 (5 bases). The CDR3 loop spans 15 amino acids. The CDR3 region is CAGSLASGGKQPQHF. The CDR3 coding sequence is TGTGCCGGCAGTTTAGCTTCTGGGGGTAAACAGCCCCAGCATTTT.

The CDR3 region has the DNA TGTGCCAGCAGCCCGGAAGCGGGAGGAGCCGCTTACGAGCAGTACTTC. It specifies CASSPEAGGAAYEQYF. V usage is TRBV5-4 and J usage is TRBJ2-7; 9 bases map to TRBD2. Losses at the gene ends were 4 bases for V and 4 bases for J; bases not matched to a gene: 12. CDR1 is SGHNT, CDR2 YYREEE, per germline (reference sequence). The CDR3 runs to 16 residues.

V gene TRBV18 combines with J gene TRBJ2-7; 10 bases are shared with TRBD1. Germline CDR1 reads KGHSH; CDR2 reads LQKENI. The CDR3 spans 15 residues. V dropped 0 bases and J dropped 3; count of bases not matched to a gene: 2. DNA of the CDR3: TGTGCCAGCTCACCACCGGGACAGGGGTTCTACGAGCAGTACTTC. This encodes CASSPPGQGFYEQYF.

This clonotype was recorded many times. V is TRBV12-3 or TRBV12-4 and J is TRBJ2-1, with D hard to call. V lost 6 bases and J 6 bases, leaving 6 bases between the germline ends. The length of the CDR3 is 11 residues. CDR3 protein: CASRGPNEQFF. The CDR3 region has the DNA TGTGCCAGCAGGGGCCCCAATGAGCAGTTCTTC.

The J gene is TRBJ2-1, the V gene TRBV2; TRBD1 or TRBD2 may be the D gene (5 bases each). Deletions cut 8 bases from V and 10 bases from J, with 9 bases between. The CDR3 contains 10 residues. The germline CDR1 and CDR2 sequences are SNHLY and FYNNEI. As DNA, the CDR3 is TGTGCCAGCGGGACGCGGGAGCAGTTCTTC. Protein: CASGTREQFF.

The rearrangement joins TRBV15 to TRBJ2-7; D remains unclear. This CDR3 has 16 amino acids. Germline loops: CDR1 LNHNV, CDR2 YYDKDF (reference sequence). Trimming removed 1 base at V and 0 bases at J, with 13 bases between. CDR3 DNA sequence: TGTGCCACCAGCAGAGCGGGCACCAAGAACTCCTACGAGCAGTACTTC. This sequence encodes CATSRAGTKNSYEQYF.

In nucleotides, the CDR3 is TGTGCCAGCAGTGGACTAGCGGGAGCTGGAGAGACCCAGTACTTC. Its translation is CASSGLAGAGETQYF. V is TRBV12-3 or TRBV12-4 and J is TRBJ2-5; 13 nucleotides line up with TRBD2. The CDR3 covers 15 residues. The V segment lost 5 bases and the J segment 4 bases; nucleotides outside the gene matches: 4.

The V call is TRBV27, the J call TRBJ1-1; TRBD1 might be the D (5 bases). V was shortened by 3 bases and J by 4 bases, with 15 bases between the two germline ends. CDR1 is MNHEY, CDR2 SMNVEV, per germline (reference sequence). This CDR3 region has 15 residues. The CDR3 DNA reads TGTGCCAGCAGTTTGGGGACCAACCTCTTCACTGAAGCTTTCTTT. Translation: CASSLGTNLFTEAFF.